This T cell receptor (beta chain) is drawn from a study of CD8 T cells in ankylosing spondylitis (dated by TCRdb to about 2017). With respect to the entire study: T cell receptor beta repertoires were profiled in healthy donors and ankylosing spondylitis patients so that disease-linked TCR variants could be found. Peripheral blood samples were taken, and synovial fluid was additionally collected from ankylosing spondylitis patients. The whole study cohort included 108 healthy donors and roughly 24 ankylosing spondylitis patients. The full study reports these points: Some TCR beta motif variants had previously been reported in synovial fluid and blood of reactive arthritis patients, which suggested common disease-initiation mechanisms. The disease-linked clones were reported to be significantly enriched in matched synovial fluid samples from ankylosing spondylitis patients. The disease-linked clones showed a CD8+ phenotype and occurred at relatively low frequencies in peripheral blood. Blood from ankylosing spondylitis patients appeared to be characterized by a TCR beta motif composed of under 10 highly homologous amino acid variants.

Inclusive of the bounding cysteine and phenylalanine, the CDR3 is 15 residues long. The read is trimmed to its CDR3 DNA, 45 bases read in frame from base 1. CDR1 LNHNV and CDR2 YYDKDF are derived from the germline V gene (reference sequence). V sheds 0 bases and J sheds 7 bases, leaving 15 bases between their ends. Sequencer: Illumina HiSeq 2500. TCR beta libraries were prepared by quantitative 5'-RACE with molecular barcodes. The authors processed their data as follows. A new computational method, built on a probabilistic model of VDJ rearrangement, was used to identify disease-linked TCR variants. TCRdb reran the public reads through fastp at Q25 and MiXCR, keeping productive beta chains. Rows are unified per CDR3 protein, each entry keeping the most common DNA and genes. The V and J calls and clone size are TCRdb's, not the authors'. In this sample the table shows some 130,000 distinct CDR3 sequences, just under 7.5% of which occur a single time. The ten largest clonotypes hold around 12% of the sample.

This clonotype was observed a handful of times. Which antigen it targets is not known. Base qualities are not recorded, but no much larger clone differs from it by a single base. The sequencing input was blood, either unsorted or a sorted T cell fraction (not recorded which). The chain joins TRBV15 to TRBJ1-2; TRBD1 might be the D gene, on 5 matching bases. The source of this sequence is a female donor with ankylosing spondylitis or in good health (not recorded which). The sequenced DNA: TGTGCCACCAGCAGAGATTTACAGGATCTTGTTGGCTACACCTTC. This is translated as CATSRDLQDLVGYTF.